This TCR beta chain was captured by sequencing in a study of T cell repertoires in MIS-A myocarditis (dated by TCRdb to between 2021 and 2022). Reading from cysteine to phenylalanine, the CDR3 counts 14 amino acids. Solely the CDR3 DNA is kept, with 42 bases framed from the first base. V lost 0 bases and J lost 7 bases; the stretch between them is 10 bases long. The germline V gene (reference sequence) yields PRHDT for CDR1 and FYEKMQ for CDR2. The QIAamp DNA FFPE kit was used to extract genomic DNA from formalin-fixed paraffin-embedded autopsy tissue. TCRbeta CDR3 regions were amplified by the immunoSEQ bias-controlled multiplex PCR and were subjected to high-throughput sequencing. The authors' analysis ran thus. The immunoSEQ vendor pipeline collapsed and filtered the CDR3 sequences so that the abundance and frequency of each unique TCRbeta CDR3 could be quantified. CD-HIT clustered dominant CDR3 amino acid sequences with SARS-CoV-2-specific ImmuneCODE TCRbeta sequences at a 90% global sequence identity threshold. Clones with frequencies of 0.1 to 1 were classed as hyperexpanded, and 0.01 to 0.1 as large. CDR3 amino acid sequences and V and J gene assignments of dominant clones were confirmed with MiXCR. The R stringdist package was used to compute Levenshtein distances between the patient clonotypes and the ImmuneCODE hits. What TCRdb holds here is the immuneACCESS table cut down to in-frame rearrangements. Part of the clones is not present; checked against another copy, under half of the missing clones reflect an unresolved V gene, and the others are unexplained. V and J calls and clone size are given by that table; D and trimming were obtained from the DNA. The sample table holds about 10,000 clones, of which 85% to 90% were seen once. The top ten clones comprise approximately 2% of the sample.

On this clone itself: It has no known antigen specificity. No qualities accompany the bases; no much larger clone lies one base away.

Input material: thoracic lymph node tissue obtained at autopsy. The receptor was derived from a man between 18 and 35 years old with fulminant myocarditis from multisystem inflammatory syndrome in adults (MIS-A) after COVID-19. The V gene is TRBV13 and the J gene is TRBJ2-1, with no reliable assignment of the D segment. The CDR3 region: CASSLGGPRNEQFF. Read as DNA, the sequence is TGTGCCAGCAGCTTAGGAGGCCCTAGAAATGAGCAGTTCTTC.